These T cell receptor beta chains were read from a single sample in a study of T-cell reconstitution after alpha-beta-depleted transplantation in children. TCRdb used MiXCR to reprocess the PCR reads, holding one entry per CDR3 protein. The sample shows 150,000 to 250,000 distinct CDR3 sequences, 6.3% of them seen only once. Sequenced here: PBMCs, sampled before TCRalphabeta/CD19-depleted stem cell transplant. Source of these receptors: a girl younger than two with combined immunodeficiency, due to receive a stem cell transplant. CDR3s include the opening cysteine and the closing phenylalanine or tryptophan. Each record gives: D gene, J gene, clone size, V gene, CDR3 DNA, CDR3 protein. A D gene is named only where the DNA matches it firmly. Clone sizes are given selectively: once, few, many, or a class where the clone is expanded.

d_gene: -
j_gene: TRBJ2-2
abundance: -
v_gene: TRBV20-1
CDR3nt: TGCTGCGCCCGGGAAATGTGGGACTCTCCGAACACCGGGGAGCTGTTTTTT
CDR3aa: CCAREMWDSPNTGELFF

d_gene: -
j_gene: TRBJ1-1
abundance: many
v_gene: TRBV20-1
CDR3nt: TGCAGTGCCGAGGACGGACTGAACACTGAAGCTTTCTTT
CDR3aa: CSAEDGLNTEAFF

d_gene: TRBD2
j_gene: TRBJ2-3
abundance: few
v_gene: TRBV7-9
CDR3nt: TGTGCCAGCAGCAAGGCCTCGGGACTAGCGGGAGCAGATACGCAGTATTTT
CDR3aa: CASSKASGLAGADTQYF

d_gene: -
j_gene: TRBJ1-4
abundance: many
v_gene: TRBV3-1
CDR3nt: TGTGCCAGCAGCCAGGGATGGGATGAAAAACTGTTTTTT
CDR3aa: CASSQGWDEKLFF

d_gene: -
j_gene: TRBJ2-5
abundance: many
v_gene: TRBV20-1
CDR3nt: TGCAGTGCTAGAGGGAAACGGGACTTTCAAGAGACCCAGTACTTC
CDR3aa: CSARGKRDFQETQYF

d_gene: TRBD1
j_gene: TRBJ1-6
abundance: many
v_gene: TRBV13
CDR3nt: TGTGCCAGCAGCTACCCGGGACAGGGAGCGCTAGGGCGAAATTCACCCCTCCACTTT
CDR3aa: CASSYPGQGALGRNSPLHF

d_gene: -
j_gene: TRBJ2-1
abundance: many
v_gene: TRBV12-3/TRBV12-4
CDR3nt: TGTGCCAGCAAATCTCGTCTCAATGAGCAGTTCTTC
CDR3aa: CASKSRLNEQFF

d_gene: -
j_gene: TRBJ2-7
abundance: few
v_gene: TRBV4-1
CDR3nt: TGCGCCAGCAGCCACAACCCGGGATCCTACGAGCAGTACTTC
CDR3aa: CASSHNPGSYEQYF

d_gene: TRBD2
j_gene: TRBJ2-1
abundance: many
v_gene: TRBV24-1
CDR3nt: TGTGCCACCAGTGATCGAGCGGGAGGGCCCTACAATGAGCAGTTCTTC
CDR3aa: CATSDRAGGPYNEQFF

d_gene: -
j_gene: TRBJ2-1
abundance: many
v_gene: TRBV11-3
CDR3nt: TGTGCCAGCAGCCCCCCGTTTAATGAGCAGTTCTTC
CDR3aa: CASSPPFNEQFF

d_gene: -
j_gene: TRBJ1-1
abundance: many
v_gene: TRBV29-1
CDR3nt: TGCAGCGTTGATTATTGGCATACCCGGAAGGCTTTCTTT
CDR3aa: CSVDYWHTRKAFF

d_gene: -
j_gene: TRBJ1-1
abundance: many
v_gene: TRBV12-3/TRBV12-4
CDR3nt: TGTGCCAGCAGCCACAACCTGAACACTGAAGCTTTCTTT
CDR3aa: CASSHNLNTEAFF

d_gene: TRBD1
j_gene: TRBJ1-1
abundance: many
v_gene: TRBV6-5
CDR3nt: TGTGCCAGCAGTTACCGGGACAGGCTACATGAAGCTTTCTTT
CDR3aa: CASSYRDRLHEAFF

d_gene: -
j_gene: TRBJ2-2
abundance: many
v_gene: TRBV12-5
CDR3nt: TGTGCTAGTGGTGACAGCACCGGGGAGCTGTTTTTT
CDR3aa: CASGDSTGELFF

d_gene: -
j_gene: TRBJ1-1
abundance: many
v_gene: TRBV29-1
CDR3nt: TGCAGCGTTGAAATAGGGAACACTGAAGCTTTCTTT
CDR3aa: CSVEIGNTEAFF

d_gene: TRBD1
j_gene: TRBJ2-1
abundance: many
v_gene: TRBV2
CDR3nt: TGTGCCAGCAGTGAATTCAGGGGGCCCCTTGTCAACCTTGAGCAGTTCTTC
CDR3aa: CASSEFRGPLVNLEQFF

d_gene: TRBD2
j_gene: TRBJ2-5
abundance: many
v_gene: TRBV4-2
CDR3nt: TGTGCCAGCAGCCAAGAACCAGCGGGGGTTCAAGAGACCCAGTACTTC
CDR3aa: CASSQEPAGVQETQYF

d_gene: -
j_gene: TRBJ1-2
abundance: many
v_gene: TRBV15
CDR3nt: TGTGCCACCAGCACCGACAGATCCTATGGCTACACCTTC
CDR3aa: CATSTDRSYGYTF

d_gene: TRBD1
j_gene: TRBJ1-5
abundance: many
v_gene: TRBV7-2
CDR3nt: TGTGCCAGCAGCCCGTGGACAGGGAATAGCAATCAGCCCCAGCATTTT
CDR3aa: CASSPWTGNSNQPQHF

d_gene: -
j_gene: TRBJ1-6
abundance: -
v_gene: TRBV3-1
CDR3nt: TGTGCCAGCAGCCAAGATACGTATGGTTACCCGATTTATAATTCACCCCTCCACTTT
CDR3aa: CASSQDTYGYPIYNSPLHF

d_gene: -
j_gene: TRBJ2-1
abundance: many
v_gene: TRBV29-1
CDR3nt: TGCAGCGGATCCGATTACAATGAGCAGTTCTTC
CDR3aa: CSGSDYNEQFF

d_gene: -
j_gene: TRBJ1-1
abundance: many
v_gene: TRBV6-5
CDR3nt: TGTGCCAGCAGTTACACGGGGAACACTGAAGCTTTCTTT
CDR3aa: CASSYTGNTEAFF

d_gene: TRBD2
j_gene: TRBJ2-5
abundance: many
v_gene: TRBV20-1
CDR3nt: TGCAGTCTTGATGGGGACTATCAAGAGACCCAGTACTTC
CDR3aa: CSLDGDYQETQYF

d_gene: -
j_gene: TRBJ2-2
abundance: many
v_gene: TRBV29-1
CDR3nt: TGCAGCGTTGGGCAGGGGACCGGGGAGCTGTTTTTT
CDR3aa: CSVGQGTGELFF

d_gene: TRBD1
j_gene: TRBJ2-3
abundance: many
v_gene: TRBV29-1
CDR3nt: TGCAGCGTCGGAGGACAGGGTATATGGCGGGACCTTAGCACAGATACGCAGTATTTT
CDR3aa: CSVGGQGIWRDLSTDTQYF

d_gene: -
j_gene: TRBJ1-1
abundance: many
v_gene: TRBV29-1
CDR3nt: TGCAGCGTTTATGTAAAGGGCAGGTCGAAGGTCGCTAACACTGAAGCTTTCTTT
CDR3aa: CSVYVKGRSKVANTEAFF

d_gene: -
j_gene: TRBJ2-7
abundance: many
v_gene: TRBV12-3/TRBV12-4
CDR3nt: TGTGCCAGCAGTTTTGGGTCAGCCCAGGGTTACGAGCAGTACTTC
CDR3aa: CASSFGSAQGYEQYF

d_gene: -
j_gene: TRBJ2-5
abundance: many
v_gene: TRBV12-3/TRBV12-4
CDR3nt: TGTGCCAGCAGTCGTGACTTATGGACGAGGTACCAAGAGACCCAGTACTTC
CDR3aa: CASSRDLWTRYQETQYF

d_gene: TRBD1
j_gene: TRBJ1-3
abundance: many
v_gene: TRBV6-5
CDR3nt: TGTGCCAGCAGTTACGGGACAGCCTCTGGAAACACCATATATTTT
CDR3aa: CASSYGTASGNTIYF

d_gene: -
j_gene: TRBJ2-4
abundance: many
v_gene: TRBV28
CDR3nt: TGTGCCAGCAAAGGGAGAAGGGCCAAAAACATTCAGTACTTC
CDR3aa: CASKGRRAKNIQYF

d_gene: -
j_gene: TRBJ2-4
abundance: many
v_gene: TRBV6-2/TRBV6-3
CDR3nt: TGTGCCAGCAGTCAGGGTTGGAAAAACATTCAGTACTTC
CDR3aa: CASSQGWKNIQYF

d_gene: -
j_gene: TRBJ2-5
abundance: many
v_gene: TRBV7-9
CDR3nt: TGTGCCAGCAGCATCAACGAAGAGACCCAGTATTTC
CDR3aa: CASSINEETQYF

d_gene: -
j_gene: TRBJ2-5
abundance: many
v_gene: TRBV20-1
CDR3nt: TGCAGTGCTAGCACCCATGTGGGGAAAGAGACCCAGTACTTC
CDR3aa: CSASTHVGKETQYF

d_gene: -
j_gene: TRBJ2-1
abundance: many
v_gene: TRBV5-1
CDR3nt: TGCGCCAGCAGCTTGGTGGGGGGAATCGATGAGCAGTTCTTC
CDR3aa: CASSLVGGIDEQFF

d_gene: -
j_gene: TRBJ2-1
abundance: many
v_gene: TRBV18
CDR3nt: TGTGCCAGCTCACCACCGGGGGGGCCCTCCTACAATGAGCAGTTCTTC
CDR3aa: CASSPPGGPSYNEQFF

d_gene: TRBD2
j_gene: TRBJ2-7
abundance: many
v_gene: TRBV27
CDR3nt: TGTGCCAGCAGTTTAGCTAGCGGGGCCTACGAGCAGTACTTC
CDR3aa: CASSLASGAYEQYF

d_gene: -
j_gene: TRBJ1-1
abundance: many
v_gene: TRBV27
CDR3nt: TGTGCCAGCAGTGGGCGTGACGCAGTGAACACTGAAGCTTTCTTT
CDR3aa: CASSGRDAVNTEAFF

d_gene: -
j_gene: TRBJ2-3
abundance: many
v_gene: TRBV6-4
CDR3nt: TGTGCCAGCAGTGGGCTCGAGGGGCGCAGAGATACGCAGTATTTT
CDR3aa: CASSGLEGRRDTQYF

d_gene: TRBD1
j_gene: TRBJ1-1
abundance: many
v_gene: TRBV7-9
CDR3nt: TGTGCCAGCAGCCATCAGGGGGCTGACACTGAAGCTTTCTTT
CDR3aa: CASSHQGADTEAFF

d_gene: TRBD1
j_gene: TRBJ2-7
abundance: many
v_gene: TRBV5-1
CDR3nt: TGCGCCAGCAGCGCAGGGACAGGGGGGCGTGAGCAGTACTTC
CDR3aa: CASSAGTGGREQYF

d_gene: -
j_gene: TRBJ1-2
abundance: -
v_gene: TRBV3-1
CDR3nt: TGTGCCGCGTTGGGGGGCTACACCTTC
CDR3aa: CAALGGYTF

d_gene: -
j_gene: TRBJ2-7
abundance: few
v_gene: TRBV5-1
CDR3nt: TGCGCCAGCAGCTATAGCGTCAGCTACGAGCAGTACTTC
CDR3aa: CASSYSVSYEQYF

d_gene: TRBD1
j_gene: TRBJ2-7
abundance: many
v_gene: TRBV6-5
CDR3nt: TGTGCCAGCAGTTACGCCAGGACAGGGAACGAGCAGTACTTC
CDR3aa: CASSYARTGNEQYF

d_gene: TRBD1
j_gene: TRBJ2-2
abundance: many
v_gene: TRBV6-5
CDR3nt: TGTGCCAGCAGTTACGGAATGGGACAGCCGAACACCGGGGAGCTGTTTTTT
CDR3aa: CASSYGMGQPNTGELFF

d_gene: -
j_gene: TRBJ2-7
abundance: many
v_gene: TRBV13
CDR3nt: TGTGCCAGCAGCTTACCGCTTGAAGCCCCCTACGAGCAGTACTTC
CDR3aa: CASSLPLEAPYEQYF

d_gene: TRBD1
j_gene: TRBJ2-7
abundance: many
v_gene: TRBV28
CDR3nt: TGTGCCAGCAGTTTAGGCCCCCGGGACAGGGGTGTACACGAGCAGTACTTC
CDR3aa: CASSLGPRDRGVHEQYF

d_gene: -
j_gene: TRBJ1-1
abundance: -
v_gene: TRBV19
CDR3nt: TGTGCCAGTAGTATAATAGGGATGAACACTGAAGCTTTCTTT
CDR3aa: CASSIIGMNTEAFF

d_gene: -
j_gene: TRBJ2-5
abundance: many
v_gene: TRBV9
CDR3nt: TGTGCCAGCAGCGCCGAGGATGGTGGTCAAGAGACCCAGTACTTC
CDR3aa: CASSAEDGGQETQYF

d_gene: -
j_gene: TRBJ1-2
abundance: many
v_gene: TRBV29-1
CDR3nt: TGCAGCGTTGCTCCCGCCCTTGGTGGCTATGGCTACACCTTC
CDR3aa: CSVAPALGGYGYTF

d_gene: TRBD1
j_gene: TRBJ1-4
abundance: many
v_gene: TRBV12-3/TRBV12-4
CDR3nt: TGTGCCAGCAGTTTATGGTGGGTTCGGGGGACAGAGGATGCAACTAATGAAAAACTGTTTTTT
CDR3aa: CASSLWWVRGTEDATNEKLFF

d_gene: TRBD2
j_gene: TRBJ2-3
abundance: many
v_gene: TRBV11-2
CDR3nt: TGTGCCAGCAGCTTCGCGGGGGGGCCTGGCACAGATACGCAGTATTTT
CDR3aa: CASSFAGGPGTDTQYF

d_gene: -
j_gene: TRBJ2-1
abundance: many
v_gene: TRBV20-1
CDR3nt: TGCAGTGCTAGAGATTCAGATTCGGCGTTCGGGATGAACTCCTACAATGAGCAGTTCTTC
CDR3aa: CSARDSDSAFGMNSYNEQFF

d_gene: -
j_gene: TRBJ2-3
abundance: many
v_gene: TRBV12-3/TRBV12-4
CDR3nt: TGTGCCAGCAGTTTAGGGCCTCTTAGCACAGATACGCAGTATTTT
CDR3aa: CASSLGPLSTDTQYF

d_gene: -
j_gene: TRBJ1-1
abundance: many
v_gene: TRBV6-6
CDR3nt: TGTGCCAGCAGTTACGCCGTTGGGGAAGCTTTCTTT
CDR3aa: CASSYAVGEAFF

d_gene: -
j_gene: TRBJ1-1
abundance: many
v_gene: TRBV12-3/TRBV12-4
CDR3nt: TGTGCCAGCAGCGACGGTGAAGCTTTCTTT
CDR3aa: CASSDGEAFF

d_gene: -
j_gene: TRBJ2-1
abundance: -
v_gene: TRBV2
CDR3nt: TGTGCCAGCCTGGGACTCCTGGGATATGAGCAGTTCTTC
CDR3aa: CASLGLLGYEQFF

d_gene: -
j_gene: TRBJ2-5
abundance: many
v_gene: TRBV10-3
CDR3nt: TGTGCCATCAGTGAGGTACAGACCCCTCAAGAGACCCAGTACTTC
CDR3aa: CAISEVQTPQETQYF

d_gene: TRBD2
j_gene: TRBJ2-3
abundance: many
v_gene: TRBV20-1
CDR3nt: TGCAGTGCTAGCATACGACCGGGACTAATCGCCGATACGCAGTATTTT
CDR3aa: CSASIRPGLIADTQYF

d_gene: -
j_gene: TRBJ2-1
abundance: many
v_gene: TRBV4-3
CDR3nt: TGCGCCAGCAGCCAAGAGGACAGCTTCAATGAGCAGTTCTTC
CDR3aa: CASSQEDSFNEQFF